The subject of this entry is one T cell receptor beta chain. Its specificity is unknown. The cryopreserved samples used held roughly 1-10 million PBMC prior to extraction of DNA. V was pared by 4 bases and J by 5 bases, with 12 bases of the junction left unmatched. Germline CDR1 SGHNT, CDR2 YYREEE (reference sequence). The CDR3 covers 17 residues. This was the immunoSEQ v3.0 assay at survey level. Profiled with immunoSEQ multiplex PCR; TCRdb holds only in-frame clones, not every one. There are tens of thousands of clones in the sample; roughly 80% occur only once, and around 5.1% lies in the top ten. This record comes from a study of long-term antiretroviral therapy in people with HIV. Regarding the study as a whole: Patients on ART gained diversity, which nonetheless stayed below transplant donor controls.

The chain uses TRBV5-4 and TRBJ1-1, with 12 bases fitting TRBD1. The clonotype comes from a man aged 18 to 35 with HIV. The specimen was unsorted PBMCs, collected 1.5 years after starting antiretroviral therapy. The CDR3 spells CASSNRGTGGADTEAFF. For the CDR3, the DNA is TGTGCCAGCAGCAACCGAGGGACAGGGGGCGCGGATACTGAAGCTTTCTTT.